The clone carrying this TCR beta chain was counted only a few times. Its antigen remains unknown. CDR1 and CDR2 (germline): SGHRS, YFSETQ. CDR3 size: 14 residues. V dropped 3 bases and J dropped 5; count of bases not matched to a gene: 6. This entry comes from a study of cytomegalovirus exposure and HLA in healthy donors. Study observations and caveats: Serostatus for CMV was the only available immune exposure information. Analysis was carried out at a later point, and it linked a missense DCLRE1C variant to TCR beta V- and J-gene trimming. Most TCRs appeared rarely, but some public TCRs recurred in many donors.

Primers for the PCR totalled 60 Vbeta and 13 Jbeta. Data came from immunoSEQ multiplex PCR; TCRdb stores just in-frame clones and leaves some out. The table shows some 130,000 clones, with nearly 10% occurring only once. It was healthy bone marrow donors who served as donors. The gene calls are TRBV5-1 and TRBJ2-7; 9 bases are shared with TRBD2. Sequencing input: PBMCs. The TCR comes from a man aged 45-65 years in good health and CMV-seronegative. The CDR3 is CASSSLAGENEQYF. In DNA, the CDR3 is TGCGCCAGCAGCTCATTAGCGGGAGAAAACGAGCAGTACTTC.